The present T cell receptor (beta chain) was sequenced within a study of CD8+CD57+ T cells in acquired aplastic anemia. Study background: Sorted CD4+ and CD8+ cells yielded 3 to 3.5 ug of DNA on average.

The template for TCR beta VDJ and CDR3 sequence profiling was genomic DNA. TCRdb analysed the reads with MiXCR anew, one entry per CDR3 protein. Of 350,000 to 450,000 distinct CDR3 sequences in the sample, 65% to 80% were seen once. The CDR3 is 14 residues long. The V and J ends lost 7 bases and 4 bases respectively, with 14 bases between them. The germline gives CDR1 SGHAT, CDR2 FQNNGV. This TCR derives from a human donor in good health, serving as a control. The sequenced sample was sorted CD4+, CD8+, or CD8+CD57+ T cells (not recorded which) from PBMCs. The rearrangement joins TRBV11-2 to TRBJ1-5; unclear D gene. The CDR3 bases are TGTGCCAGCAAACATACCCAGACTAATCAGCCCCAGCATTTT. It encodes CASKHTQTNQPQHF.